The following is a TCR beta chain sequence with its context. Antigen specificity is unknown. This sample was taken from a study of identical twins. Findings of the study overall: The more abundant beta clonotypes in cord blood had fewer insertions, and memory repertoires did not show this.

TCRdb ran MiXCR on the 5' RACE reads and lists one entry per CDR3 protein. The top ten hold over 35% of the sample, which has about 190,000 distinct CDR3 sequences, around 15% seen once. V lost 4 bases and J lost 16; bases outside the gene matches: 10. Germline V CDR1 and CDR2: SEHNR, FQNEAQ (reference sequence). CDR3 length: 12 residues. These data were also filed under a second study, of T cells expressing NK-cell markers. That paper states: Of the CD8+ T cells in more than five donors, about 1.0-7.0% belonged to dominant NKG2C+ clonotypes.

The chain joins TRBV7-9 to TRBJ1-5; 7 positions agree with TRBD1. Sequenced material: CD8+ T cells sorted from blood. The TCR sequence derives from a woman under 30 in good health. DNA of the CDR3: TGTGCCAGCAGCTCGGGGTCCGGGACAGTACATTTT. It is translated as CASSSGSGTVHF.